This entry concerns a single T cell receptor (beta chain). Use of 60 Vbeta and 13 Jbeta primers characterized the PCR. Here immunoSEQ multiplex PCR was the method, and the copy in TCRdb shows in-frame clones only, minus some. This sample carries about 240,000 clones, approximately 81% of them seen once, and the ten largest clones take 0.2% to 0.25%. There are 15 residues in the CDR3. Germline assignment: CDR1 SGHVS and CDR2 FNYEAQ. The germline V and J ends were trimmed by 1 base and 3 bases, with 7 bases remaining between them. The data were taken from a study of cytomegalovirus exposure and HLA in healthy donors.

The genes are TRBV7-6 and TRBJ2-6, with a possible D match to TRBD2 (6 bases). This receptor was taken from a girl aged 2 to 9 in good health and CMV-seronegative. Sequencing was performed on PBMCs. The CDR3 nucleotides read TGTGCCAGCAGCTTAGGGGGGGTTGGGGCCAACGTCCTGACTTTC. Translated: CASSLGGVGANVLTF.